The sequence of this TCR beta chain was determined in a study of T cells after yellow fever vaccination. The CDR3 spans 15 residues. V dropped 0 bases and J dropped 5 bases, with 11 bases sitting between them. Germline V gene sequence: CDR1 SGHVS, CDR2 FNYEAQ. TCRdb called the 5' RACE reads again in MiXCR, with one record for every CDR3 protein. There are over 85,000 distinct CDR3 sequences in the sample; approximately 9% occur only once, and 16% lies in the top ten. This sequence was found in a young man who received the YFV17D yellow fever vaccine. This chain links TRBV7-6 with TRBJ2-1; D might be TRBD2 (6 bases). The sequenced sample was CD8+ T cells not binding an NS4B(214-222) dextramer, sorted from PBMCs, obtained less than 16 days after the first yellow fever vaccination. The DNA for the CDR3 is TGTGCCAGCAGCTTAGCGATCGGACTAAACAATGAGCAGTTCTTC. Its translation: CASSLAIGLNNEQFF.